Listed below are T cell receptor beta chains from one sample, sequenced in a study of a mutant IDH1 vaccine in newly diagnosed glioma. Antigens of these TCRs are unknown. Sequencing was performed with immunoSEQ multiplex PCR; in TCRdb, only in-frame clones are kept and a portion is missing. Counted here are tens of thousands of clones, about 73% occurring once; the ten biggest clones make up 4.7%. Sequences were derived from PBMCs, sampled from a glioma patient whose treatment included an IDH1 peptide vaccine. The source is a man in his forties or fifties with glioma. CDR3s leave out the opening cysteine and the closing phenylalanine or tryptophan.

j_call v_call cdr3_aa
TRBJ2-7 TRBV7-9 ASSLGTGYEQY
TRBJ2-7 TRBV7-9 ASSPDSLVLT
TRBJ2-7 TRBV30 AWSAGQYGSEQY
TRBJ2-7 TRBV10-3 AIMTAYEQY
TRBJ1-1 TRBV21-1 ASSKVEQMNTEAF
TRBJ2-5 TRBV7-2 ASRVSGEETQY
TRBJ2-6 TRBV6-1 ASSEAGGAGSGANVLT
TRBJ2-5 TRBV19 ASSYSGRETQY
TRBJ2-4 TRBV2 ASSDQRGNNIQY
TRBJ2-3 TRBV29-1 SVGAGGTTDTQY
TRBJ1-1 TRBV7-8 ASSPQTGQNTEAF
TRBJ1-1 TRBV6-6 ASSRQNTEAF
TRBJ2-2 TRBV6-5 ASSSLASNTGELF
TRBJ1-5 TRBV30 AWGRGANQPQH
TRBJ1-3 TRBV5-8 ASNIHQLGNTIY